This TCR beta chain is from a study of shared clonotypes between healthy human individuals. General study findings and limits: Among donors, sharing of clonotypes was expected to be affected by sequencing depth. Among non-shared clonotypes, generation probabilities were lower than among those shared by all four donors. The genetic and exposure-history diversity represented was limited by few donors.

For this clone: The antigen is unknown.

The CDR3 is 11 residues long. Germline V CDR1 and CDR2: MDHEN, SYDVKM. The V segment lost 6 bases and the J segment 14 bases; nucleotides outside the gene matches: 6. When replicate PCRs were run on sorted subsets, they used 150 to 250 ng DNA, about 30,000 T cell genomes. Clones were sequenced by immunoSEQ multiplex PCR, and TCRdb holds only the in-frame ones, with some missing. The profile shows roughly 590,000 clones, just under 97% of them singletons. CD45RO-negative cells were positively selected for CCR7, leaving out terminally differentiated effector memory CD45RA+ cells. The sequence was obtained from a woman in her 30s in good health. Sequenced: naive CD8+ T cells sorted from blood. The gene calls are TRBV28 and TRBJ2-1; 8 bases fit TRBD1. Written as DNA, the CDR3 is TGTGCCAGCAGCAGACAGGGGTTGAAGTTCTTC. It specifies CASSRQGLKFF.